These 14 T cell receptor beta chains were all obtained from the same sample, sequenced in a study of vaccination effects on CD4 cells after COVID-19. Repertoires were generated with immunoSEQ multiplex PCR, while TCRdb's copy carries only in-frame clones and drops some. Seen here are under 25,000 clones, roughly 75% observed once, and the top ten hold less than 20%. These receptors are not linked to any known antigen. Under the ViraFEST assay, PBMC were stimulated with viral peptide pools so that antigen-specific CD4+ T cells expanded. Sequencing was performed afterwards. Researchers isolated CD4+ T cells once approximately eleven days of culture had elapsed. Each vaccine recipient was nucleocapsid antibody negative and had no prior SARS-CoV-2 infection. The sequenced sample was CD4+ T cells from PBMCs cultured with HCoV-NL63 spike peptides, obtained before COVID-19 vaccination. These receptors were taken from a human donor who received a COVID-19 vaccine.

The table lists this clone with a few counts. V gene TRBV2 combines with J gene TRBJ2-2; the D gene is possibly TRBD1 (5 bases). V was cut by 1 base and J by 7 bases, with 10 bases left in between. The CDR3 contains 14 residues. Germline assignment: CDR1 SNHLY and CDR2 FYNNEI. CDR3 region: CASSEGGVGGELFF. The DNA for the CDR3 is TGTGCCAGCAGTGAAGGGGGCGTCGGCGGGGAGCTGTTTTTT. The full variable domain, completed using reference TRBV2 and TRBJ2-2, is EPEVTQTPSHQVTQMGQEVILRCVPISNHLYFYWYRQILGQKVEFLVSFYNNEISEKSEIFDDQFSVERPDGSNFTLKIRSTKLEDSAMYFCASSEGGVGGELFFGEGSRLTVL.

The chain uses TRBV19 and TRBJ2-5; TRBD2 is a possible D gene (5 bases). With 5 bases removed from V and 0 bases from J, the gap between germline ends came to 7 bases. Germline CDR1 reads LNHDA; CDR2 reads SQIVND (reference sequence). The CDR3 extends over 13 amino acids. The CDR3, as DNA: TGTGCCAGTAGTTCGGGGTACCAAGAGACCCAGTACTTC. This encodes CASSSGYQETQYF. The full variable domain, rest sourced from reference TRBV19 and TRBJ2-5, is DGGITQSPKYLFRKEGQNVTLSCEQNLNHDAMYWYRQDPGQGLRLIYYSQIVNDFQKGDIAEGYSVSREKKESFPLTVTSAQKNPTAFYLCASSSGYQETQYFGPGTRLLVL.

This clone occurred a few times. The chain uses TRBV10-3 and TRBJ2-1; 12 bases fit TRBD2. The CDR3 length is 14 residues. Germline CDR1 and CDR2: ENHRY and SYGVKD. V lost 7 bases, J lost 9 bases, and 7 bases stayed unmatched. CDR3 protein: CAINTSGRMGEQFF. CDR3 coding DNA: TGTGCCATCAATACTAGCGGGAGGATGGGTGAGCAGTTCTTC.

CDR3 amino acids: CASTRDSRNEQFF. CDR3 bases: TGTGCCAGCACTAGGGACTCGCGGAATGAGCAGTTCTTC. V gene TRBV2 combines with J gene TRBJ2-1; perhaps TRBD2 as D (6 bases). Trimming pared 7 bases from V and 7 bases from J, leaving 14 bases between. CDR1 is SNHLY, CDR2 FYNNEI, per germline. The CDR3 loop spans 13 amino acids.

This clone has just a few counts. The rearrangement joins TRBV21-1 to TRBJ2-1; TRBD1 reflects the table's D call only, with no check against the DNA. TRBV21-1 counts as a pseudogene. This CDR3 region has 13 residues. CDR3 sequence reads: CASNLLQGNEQFF. CDR3 DNA: TGTGCCAGCAACCTTCTACAGGGGAATGAGCAGTTCTTC.

The chain employs TRBV9 and TRBJ2-7; TRBD2 matches at 12 bases. CDR3 length: 15 amino acids. The V and J ends lost 0 bases and 2 bases, in that order; junction bases with no gene match: 0. CDR1 and CDR2 (germline): SGDLS, YYNGEE. This CDR3 is CASSVASGRAYEQYF. The CDR3 DNA follows: TGTGCCAGCAGCGTAGCTAGCGGGAGGGCCTACGAGCAGTACTTC.

The chain employs TRBV3-1 (or the pseudogene TRBV3-2) and TRBJ1-1; D is possibly TRBD1 (6 bases). V lost 3 bases to trimming and J lost 2 bases, with 16 bases between them. The length of the CDR3 is 16 residues. Germline V CDR1 and CDR2: LGHDT, YNNKEL (reference sequence). CDR3 amino acids: CASSQGQGRTNTEAFF. The CDR3, as DNA: TGTGCCAGCAGCCAGGGTCAGGGGCGCACTAACACTGAAGCTTTCTTT.

This clone was recorded once. The V and J genes are TRBV18 and TRBJ1-5; no definite D call. The CDR3 is 13 amino acids. Per germline, CDR1 KGHSH and CDR2 LQKENI. V was trimmed by 3 bases and J by 5 bases, leaving 8 bases between them. The CDR3: CASSPWADQPQHF. DNA for the CDR3: TGTGCCAGCTCACCTTGGGCAGATCAGCCCCAGCATTTT.

About this clone itself: Within the sample, other DNA sequences also encode this same CDR3. This sequence joins TRBV11-3 and TRBJ2-1; TRBD2 matches at 8 bases. The CDR3 consists of 15 residues. V dropped 4 bases and J dropped 0; count of bases not matched to a gene: 2. CDR1 is SGHNT, CDR2 YENEEA, per germline. CDR3 in DNA: TGTGCCAGCAGCTCAAGCGGGAGCTCCTACAATGAGCAGTTCTTC. Translated: CASSSSGSSYNEQFF.

The J gene is TRBJ2-6, the V gene TRBV28; D remains ambiguous. The CDR3 loop spans 19 amino acids. The V end lost 2 bases, the J end lost 0 bases, and 17 bases lay between the germline ends. The germline gives CDR1 MDHEN, CDR2 SYDVKM. For the CDR3, the DNA is TGTGCCAGCAGTTTACGCAAACAGCTTTCACCCTCTGGGGCCAACGTCCTGACTTTC. Protein: CASSLRKQLSPSGANVLTF.

This clone has a handful of counts. This chain links TRBV4-1 with TRBJ1-5; D perhaps matches TRBD1 (5 bases). The CDR3 extends over 14 amino acids. The germline V gene encodes CDR1 MGHRA and CDR2 YSYEKL. The V and J ends lost 0 bases and 4 bases respectively, with 7 bases between them. The CDR3 reads CASSQERGNQPQHF. DNA for the CDR3: TGCGCCAGCAGCCAAGAAAGGGGAAATCAGCCCCAGCATTTT.

This clone was found a few times. V gene TRBV5-6 combines with J gene TRBJ2-1; 9 bases match TRBD2. There are 18 residues in the CDR3. V gave up 2 bases and J gave up 12 bases; unmatched junction bases: 21. Germline V gives CDR1 SGHDT, CDR2 YYEEEE. The CDR3 reads CASSFRGGRAAKRAGQFF. Here the CDR3 DNA reads TGTGCCAGCAGCTTCAGGGGCGGGAGGGCCGCGAAGAGGGCCGGGCAGTTCTTC.

This chain connects TRBV6-6 to TRBJ1-4, with unresolved D. This CDR3 contains 14 residues. Germline V lookup: CDR1 MNHNY, CDR2 SVGAGI (reference sequence). Trimming cost V 4 bases and J 7 bases, with 13 bases left between them. In nucleotides, the CDR3 is TGTGCCAGCAGTTTTAGTAGACTAGGTGAAAAACTGTTTTTT. Translated, it gives CASSFSRLGEKLFF.

The chain employs TRBV7-2 and TRBJ2-5, with 7 positions matching TRBD2. The V gene end was trimmed by 3 bases and the J gene end by 5 bases; junction bases not matched to a gene: 6. The CDR3 is made up of 14 amino acids. Looked up from germline, CDR1 is SGHTA and CDR2 is FQGNSA. CDR3 sequence reads: CASSLGGAPETQYF. CDR3 nucleotides: TGTGCCAGCAGCTTGGGAGGGGCCCCGGAGACCCAGTACTTC.